These 14 T cell receptor delta chains share one sample of origin, sequenced in a study of gamma-delta chains in newborns, infants, children (dated by TCRdb to 2018 to 2020). Sequencing used an Illumina MiSeq. TCRdb called clones from the public reads with CATT, and repeated DNA sequences were later combined into one row. The sample includes 13,000 to 15,000 delta-chain clones, with roughly 7% observed a single time. About 20% of the sample lies in the top ten. Sequencing used blood. These receptors originate from a child who was a newborn, infant or young child, either healthy, febrile or measles-vaccinated (not recorded which).

This clone is medium-sized by share. Other DNA sequences in the same sample also yield this CDR3. The rearrangement uses TRDV2 and TRDJ3, with 11 bases aligning to TRDD3. With 4 bases clipped from V and 0 bases from J, the junction kept 7 bases outside the gene matches. The CDR3 spans 19 residues. Germline CDR1 GEAIGNYY, CDR2 EKD. The CDR3 DNA follows: TGTGCCTGTGATCAGTACTGGGGGATAAGCTCCTGGGACACCCGACAGATGTTTTTC. This codes for CACDQYWGISSWDTRQMFF.

This clone was seen a few times. This chain joins TRDV2 and TRDJ3; TRDD3 matches at 8 bases. There are 19 residues in the CDR3. The junction had 7 bases not matched to a gene; V was cut back by 1 base and J by 0 bases. The germline V gene encodes CDR1 GEAIGNYY and CDR2 EKD. The CDR3: CACDTWGDKSSWDTRQMFF. CDR3 nucleotides: TGTGCCTGTGACACGTGGGGGGATAAAAGCTCCTGGGACACCCGACAGATGTTTTTC.

Notes on this clone: The same CDR3 also results from other DNA sequences found in this sample. The gene calls are TRDV2 and TRDJ3, with 11 bases fitting TRDD3. Looked up from germline, CDR1 is GEAIGNYY and CDR2 is EKD. CDR3 size: 17 residues. Trimming removed 1 base from V and 3 bases from J; junction bases left unmatched: 1. CDR3 residues: CACDTTGGYWDTRQMFF. CDR3 DNA sequence: TGTGCCTGTGACACGACTGGGGGATACTGGGACACCCGACAGATGTTTTTC.

With respect to this clone: One junction end disagrees with the germline gene, perhaps due to a read error. Distinct nucleotide sequences in the sample also encode this CDR3. The V gene is TRDV2, the J gene TRDJ3, with 13 bases matching TRDD3. This CDR3 is 20 amino acids long. Germline CDR1 GEAIGNYY, CDR2 EKD. The CDR3 bases are TGTGCCTGTGACCCCGTACTGGGGGATACGCATTCCTGGGACACCCGCCAGATGTTTTTC. Protein: CACDPVLGDTHSWDTRQMFF.

In its sample, this clone was seen a few times. The genes are TRDV2 and TRDJ3, with TRDD3 matching 13 bases. The V and J ends lost 1 base and 3 bases, in that order; junction bases with no gene match: 11. The CDR3 is 21 residues long. CDR1 and CDR2 from the germline V gene are GEAIGNYY and EKD. CDR3 amino acids: CACDTVNLLGDTSWDTRQMFF. The CDR3 DNA reads as TGTGCCTGTGACACAGTTAACCTACTGGGGGATACGAGCTGGGACACCCGACAGATGTTTTTC.

In this sample, this clone turned up a few times. Additional DNA sequences in this sample encode the identical CDR3. The V and J genes are TRDV2 and TRDJ3; the match to TRDD3 covers 13 bases. The CDR3 sequence is 21 residues long. With 0 bases clipped from V and 0 bases from J, the junction kept 7 bases outside the gene matches. The V gene's germline CDR1 is GEAIGNYY and CDR2 EKD. The CDR3 spells CACDTGNWGIRSSWDTRQMFF. CDR3 nucleotide sequence: TGTGCCTGTGACACCGGGAACTGGGGGATACGAAGCTCCTGGGACACCCGACAGATGTTTTTC.

The chain joins TRDV2 to TRDJ3, with TRDD3 matching over 11 bases. CDR1 and CDR2 (germline): GEAIGNYY, EKD. The CDR3 has 19 residues. The V gene end was trimmed by 0 bases and the J gene end by 0 bases; junction bases not matched to a gene: 3. The CDR3 region has the DNA TGTGCCTGTGACACCGTGGGGGATACGGGCTCCTGGGACACCCGACAGATGTTTTTC. It translates to CACDTVGDTGSWDTRQMFF.

The chain uses TRDV1 and TRDJ2; D unclear. CDR3 length: 14 amino acids. The V and J ends lost 6 bases and 6 bases respectively, with 14 bases between them. Germline V lookup: CDR1 TSWWSYY, CDR2 QGS. Here the CDR3 DNA reads TGTGCTCTTGGAACAGCGTACAGGGCAGCACAACTCTTCTTT. Translating it yields CALGTAYRAAQLFF.

This clone has just a few counts. This chain connects TRDV2 to TRDJ3, with D possibly matching TRDD3 (5 bases). Deletions cut 0 bases from V and 0 bases from J, with 14 bases between. CDR1 and CDR2 from the germline V gene are GEAIGNYY and EKD. This CDR3 spans 19 amino acids. CDR3 loop: CACDTVGGRSSWDTRQMFF. As DNA, the CDR3 is TGTGCCTGTGACACCGTCGGGGGGCGAAGCTCCTGGGACACCCGACAGATGTTTTTC.

This clone was seen a few times. The sample has other DNA sequences that encode this CDR3 too. The gene calls are TRDV2 and TRDJ3; 7 nucleotides align to TRDD3. This CDR3 contains 18 residues. The germline V gene has CDR1 GEAIGNYY and CDR2 EKD. J gave up 1 base and V 0 bases, and 5 bases lay outside the gene matches. This CDR3 is CACDTAGGSSWDTRQMFF. For the CDR3, the DNA is TGTGCCTGTGACACCGCTGGGGGTTCTTCCTGGGACACCCGACAGATGTTTTTC.

This clone is labeled as medium-sized. The sample holds other DNA sequences that translate to the same CDR3. DNA for the CDR3: TGTGCCTGTGACACCGTGGGGGATGCTTTGACAGCACAACTCTTCTTT. As protein: CACDTVGDALTAQLFF. V is TRDV2 and J is TRDJ2, with 8 bases that match TRDD3. This CDR3 has 16 residues. The V gene end was trimmed by 0 bases and the J gene end by 0 bases; junction bases not matched to a gene: 2. Germline assignment: CDR1 GEAIGNYY and CDR2 EKD.

This clone has just a few counts. The sample contains more than one DNA sequence encoding this CDR3. This rearrangement joins TRDV2 to TRDJ3; 9 bases align to TRDD3. The trim removed 0 bases at V and 0 bases at J, leaving 5 bases unmatched. CDR1 is GEAIGNYY and CDR2 is EKD in the germline V gene. This CDR3 is built from 19 residues. The CDR3 DNA reads as TGTGCCTGTGACACCGTACTGGGGGACTTCTCCTGGGACACCCGACAGATGTTTTTC. It specifies CACDTVLGDFSWDTRQMFF.

Points on this clone: This could be a read error, since a much larger clone is one nucleotide away. V usage is TRDV2 and J usage is TRDJ3; 12 bases are a match to TRDD3. After removal of 2 bases from V and 0 bases from J, the junction contained 7 bases not matched to a gene. The germline CDR1 and CDR2 sequences are GEAIGNYY and EKD. The CDR3 runs 20 residues. CDR3 nucleotides: TGTGCCTGTGACAAATTACTGGGGGATACTAGCTCCTGGGACACCCGACAGATGTTTTTC. Translating gives CACDKLLGDTSSWDTRQMFF.

There are a few counts of this clone. The TCRdb record carries a much larger clone's protein, which differs from this DNA's translation at residue 4; a read error is the likely cause, and the protein listed here is the DNA translation. This chain joins TRDV2 and TRDJ3, with TRDD3 identical over 11 bases. Germline CDR1 reads GEAIGNYY; CDR2 reads EKD. The length of the CDR3 is 18 residues. DNA for the CDR3: TGTGCCTGTTACACCGTACTGGGGGATACCTGGGACACCCGACAGATGTTTTTC. Encoded protein: CACYTVLGDTWDTRQMFF.